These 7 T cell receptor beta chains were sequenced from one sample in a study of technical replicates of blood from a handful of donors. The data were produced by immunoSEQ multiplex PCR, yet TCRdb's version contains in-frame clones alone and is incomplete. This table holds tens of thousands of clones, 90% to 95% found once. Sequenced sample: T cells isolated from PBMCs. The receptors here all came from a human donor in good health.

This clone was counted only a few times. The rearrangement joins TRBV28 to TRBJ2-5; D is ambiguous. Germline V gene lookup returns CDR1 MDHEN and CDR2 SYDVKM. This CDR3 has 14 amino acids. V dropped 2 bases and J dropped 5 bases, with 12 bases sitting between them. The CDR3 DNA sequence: TGTGCCAGCAGTTTAAGAACCCTCGGGGAGACCCAGTACTTC. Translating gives CASSLRTLGETQYF. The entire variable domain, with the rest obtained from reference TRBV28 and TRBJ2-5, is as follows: DVKVTQSSRYLVKRTGEKVFLECVQDMDHENMFWYRQDPGLGLRLIYFSYDVKMKEKGDIPEGYSVSREKKERFSLILESASTNQTSMYLCASSLRTLGETQYFGPGTRLLVL.

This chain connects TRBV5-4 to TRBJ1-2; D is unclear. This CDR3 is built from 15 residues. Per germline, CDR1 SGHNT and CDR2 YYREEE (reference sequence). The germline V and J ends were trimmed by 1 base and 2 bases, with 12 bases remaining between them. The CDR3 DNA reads TGTGCCAGCAGCTTGCGTCTGCGATCCAACTATGGCTACACCTTC. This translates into CASSLRLRSNYGYTF.

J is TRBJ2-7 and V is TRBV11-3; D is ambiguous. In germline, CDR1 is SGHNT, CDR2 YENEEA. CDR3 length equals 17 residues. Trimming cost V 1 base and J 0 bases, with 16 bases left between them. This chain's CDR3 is CASSLAPGRLSSYEQYF. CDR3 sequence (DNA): TGTGCCAGCAGCTTAGCCCCAGGCAGGCTCAGCTCCTACGAGCAGTACTTC.

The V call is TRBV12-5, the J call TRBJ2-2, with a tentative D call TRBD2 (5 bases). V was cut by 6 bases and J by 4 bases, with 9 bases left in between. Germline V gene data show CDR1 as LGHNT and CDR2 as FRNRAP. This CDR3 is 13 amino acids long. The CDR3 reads CASGNGLTGELFF. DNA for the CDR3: TGTGCTAGTGGGAACGGACTCACCGGGGAGCTGTTTTTT.

The CDR3 coding sequence is TGTGCCAGCAGTAGCGGGAGGATTCACTACGAGCAGTACTTC. Translation: CASSSGRIHYEQYF. The rearrangement uses TRBV27 and TRBJ2-7; 9 nucleotides line up with TRBD2. Trimming took 5 bases from V and 3 from J; bases not matched to a gene: 5. Germline V gives CDR1 MNHEY, CDR2 SMNVEV (reference sequence). This CDR3 has 14 residues.

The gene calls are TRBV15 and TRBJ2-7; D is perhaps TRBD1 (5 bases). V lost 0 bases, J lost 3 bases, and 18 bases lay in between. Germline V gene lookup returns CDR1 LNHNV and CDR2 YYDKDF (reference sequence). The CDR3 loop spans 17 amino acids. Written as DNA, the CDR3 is TGTGCCACCAGCAGAGATCGCACCCAGGGTTCGGTCTACGAGCAGTACTTC. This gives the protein CATSRDRTQGSVYEQYF.

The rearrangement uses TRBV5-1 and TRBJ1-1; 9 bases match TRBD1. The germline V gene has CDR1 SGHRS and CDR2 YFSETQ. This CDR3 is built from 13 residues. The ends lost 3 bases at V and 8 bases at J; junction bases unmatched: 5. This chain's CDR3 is CASSSTGTGEAFF. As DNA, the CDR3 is TGCGCCAGCAGCTCAACCGGGACAGGGGAAGCTTTCTTT.